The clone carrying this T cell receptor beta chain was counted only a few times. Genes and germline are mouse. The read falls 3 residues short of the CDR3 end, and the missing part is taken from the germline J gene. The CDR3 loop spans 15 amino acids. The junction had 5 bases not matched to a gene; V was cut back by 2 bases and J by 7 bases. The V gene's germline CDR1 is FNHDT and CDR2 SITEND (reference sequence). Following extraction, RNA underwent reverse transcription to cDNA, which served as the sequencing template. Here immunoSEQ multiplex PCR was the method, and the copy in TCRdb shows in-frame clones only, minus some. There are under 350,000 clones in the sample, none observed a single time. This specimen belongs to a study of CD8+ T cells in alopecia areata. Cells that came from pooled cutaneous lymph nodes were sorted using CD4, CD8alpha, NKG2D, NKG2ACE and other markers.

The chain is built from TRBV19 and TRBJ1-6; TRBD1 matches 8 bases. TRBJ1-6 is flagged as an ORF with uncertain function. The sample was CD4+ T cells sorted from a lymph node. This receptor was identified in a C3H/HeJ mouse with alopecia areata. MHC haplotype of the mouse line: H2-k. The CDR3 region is CASSIGRGRNSPLYF. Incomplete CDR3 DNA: TGTGCCAGCAGTATCGGCAGGGGGCGGAATTCGCCC.